This T cell receptor beta chain was found in a study of shared T cell receptors in the human thymus. Trimming at V came to 3 bases and at J to 2 bases, leaving 4 bases not matched to a gene. Germline CDR1 reads SGHTA; CDR2 reads FQGTGA. The CDR3 has 15 amino acids. Sequencing used immunoSEQ multiplex PCR; TCRdb keeps in-frame clones, though not all of them. The table has hundreds of thousands of clones, about 90% seen once. This clone has only one observation. This same sample was also part of a study on human thymus T cells.

Sequenced input: thymocytes. The origin of this receptor is a boy in the first two years of life with a congenital heart defect. This chain connects TRBV7-3 to TRBJ2-7, with 10 bases aligning to TRBD1. The CDR3 sequence: CASSFRDRGPYEQYF. CDR3 coding DNA: TGTGCCAGCAGCTTCCGGGACAGGGGCCCCTACGAGCAGTACTTC.